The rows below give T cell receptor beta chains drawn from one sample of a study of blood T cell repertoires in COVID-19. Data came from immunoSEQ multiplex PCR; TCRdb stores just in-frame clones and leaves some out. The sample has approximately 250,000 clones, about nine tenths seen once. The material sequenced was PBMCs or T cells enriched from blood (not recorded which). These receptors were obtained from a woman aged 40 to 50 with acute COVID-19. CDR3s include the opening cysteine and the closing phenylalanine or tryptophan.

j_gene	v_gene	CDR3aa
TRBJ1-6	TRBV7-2	CASSLQFMAVSPLHF
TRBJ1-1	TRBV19	CASSRGQGHTEAFF
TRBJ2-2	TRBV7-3	CASSLMREHTGELFF
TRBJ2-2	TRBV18	CASSPTIGAGVNTGELFF
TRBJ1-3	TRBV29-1	CSGGQGGGNTIYF
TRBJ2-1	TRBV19	CASSLPGQNNEQFF
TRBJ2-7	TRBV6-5	CASRSGGRGDEQYF
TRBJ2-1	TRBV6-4	CASRRDRGYNEQFF
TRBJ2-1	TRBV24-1	CATSDWGSPSYNEQFF
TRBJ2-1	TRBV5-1	CASSPPAANEQFF
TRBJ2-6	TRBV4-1	CASSQRGSGANVLTF
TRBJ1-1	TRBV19	CASKQGARTEAFF
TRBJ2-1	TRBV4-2	CASSRILAGVKNEQFF
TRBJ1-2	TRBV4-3	CASSQEGSRGTLGYTF
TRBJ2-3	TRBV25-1	CASSGWAGPSDTQYF
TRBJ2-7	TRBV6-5	CASSYRGTAFYEQYF
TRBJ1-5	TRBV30	CAWSRGNVGQPQHF
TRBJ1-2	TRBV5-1	CASSFSTGDYGYTF
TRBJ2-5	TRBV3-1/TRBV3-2	CASSITASGKETQYF
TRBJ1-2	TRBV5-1	CASSVAEFSYGYTF
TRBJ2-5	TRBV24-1	CATSMRTSGSPETQYF
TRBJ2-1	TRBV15	CATSSGSGDHNEQFF
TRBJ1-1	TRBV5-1	CASSLAVGRQANTEAFF